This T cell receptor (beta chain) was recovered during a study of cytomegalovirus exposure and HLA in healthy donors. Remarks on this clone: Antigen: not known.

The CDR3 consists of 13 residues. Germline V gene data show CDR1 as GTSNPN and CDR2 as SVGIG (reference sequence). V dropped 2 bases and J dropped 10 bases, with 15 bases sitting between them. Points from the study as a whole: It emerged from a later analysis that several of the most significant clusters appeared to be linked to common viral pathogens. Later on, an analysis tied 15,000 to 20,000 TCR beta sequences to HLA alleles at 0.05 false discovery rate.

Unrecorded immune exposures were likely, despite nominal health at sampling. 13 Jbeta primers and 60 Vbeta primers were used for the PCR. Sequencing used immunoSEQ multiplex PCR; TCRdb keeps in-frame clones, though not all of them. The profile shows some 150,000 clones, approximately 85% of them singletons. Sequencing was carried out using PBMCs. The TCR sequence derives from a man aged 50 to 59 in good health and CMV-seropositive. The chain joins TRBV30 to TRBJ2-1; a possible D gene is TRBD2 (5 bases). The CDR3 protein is CAWSPDSEEEQFF. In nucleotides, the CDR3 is TGTGCCTGGAGTCCGGATAGCGAGGAGGAGCAGTTCTTC.